A selection of T cell receptor beta chains follows, all from one sample in a study of T cells in localized non-small cell lung cancer. Libraries were prepared by immunoSEQ multiplex PCR; TCRdb keeps only in-frame clonotypes and omits some of them. The table shows roughly 33,000 clones, with 85% to 90% occurring only once. The sample in question was peripheral blood, obtained before any cancer treatment. Source of these receptors: a man aged 40 to 70 with stage I lung adenocarcinoma. CDR3s include the opening cysteine and the closing phenylalanine or tryptophan. D genes are given only for firm matches. Rows may omit the clone size; those that give it use once, few, many or a size class.

d_gene	j_gene	abundance	v_gene	CDR3aa	CDR3nt
-	TRBJ2-1	-	TRBV19	CASTSGYNEQFF	TGTGCCAGTACCTCGGGTTACAATGAGCAGTTCTTC
TRBD1	TRBJ1-2	-	TRBV5-1	CASSLTGDEVKGYTF	TGCGCCAGCAGCTTGACAGGGGATGAGGTTAAAGGCTACACCTTC
-	TRBJ1-1	once	TRBV15	CATSRPLGTNTEAFF	TGTGCCACCAGCAGACCCCTGGGGACGAACACTGAAGCTTTCTTT
-	TRBJ1-1	-	TRBV18	CASSPPGQRDTEAFF	TGTGCCAGCTCACCACCCGGTCAGAGGGACACTGAAGCTTTCTTT
-	TRBJ2-2	-	TRBV18	CASSLLGSNGELFF	TGTGCCAGCTCACTTCTGGGATCCAACGGGGAGCTGTTTTTT
TRBD1	TRBJ2-7	-	TRBV11-2	CASSLGGQGIEQYF	TGTGCCAGCAGCTTGGGCGGACAGGGTATCGAGCAGTACTTC
-	TRBJ2-7	-	TRBV6-6	CASSYSRGRSYEQYF	TGTGCCAGCAGTTACTCCCGGGGACGGAGCTACGAGCAGTACTTC
TRBD2	TRBJ2-7	-	TRBV5-1	CASSPGTSAYEQYF	TGCGCCAGCAGCCCCGGGACTAGCGCCTACGAGCAGTACTTC
TRBD1	TRBJ1-1	-	TRBV2	CASSRFGDRVNTEAFF	TGTGCCAGCAGTCGATTTGGGGACAGGGTGAACACTGAAGCTTTCTTT
-	TRBJ2-5	-	TRBV11-2	CASSKLTGQGMPQYF	TGTGCCAGCAGCAAACTAACGGGGCAGGGTATGCCCCAGTACTTC
-	TRBJ2-7	-	TRBV29-1	CSVTGAPGYEQYF	TGCAGCGTGACTGGGGCACCCGGGTACGAGCAGTACTTC
-	TRBJ1-1	once	TRBV18	CASSPPKGGSTEAFF	TGTGCCAGCTCACCACCGAAGGGTGGGAGCACTGAAGCTTTCTTT
TRBD1	TRBJ1-3	-	TRBV2	CASETGAYSGNTIYF	TGTGCCAGCGAGACAGGGGCCTACTCTGGAAACACCATATATTTT
TRBD1	TRBJ2-7	-	TRBV10-3	CAIKQPGQGDYEQYF	TGTGCCATCAAACAACCGGGACAGGGGGACTACGAGCAGTACTTC
TRBD1	TRBJ1-4	-	TRBV30	CAWSRGQGNEKLFF	TGTGCCTGGAGTAGGGGACAGGGGAATGAAAAACTGTTTTTT
-	TRBJ1-2	once	TRBV19	CASSPNRGSGYGYTF	TGTGCCAGTAGTCCGAATCGGGGGAGCGGCTATGGCTACACCTTC
-	TRBJ2-2	-	TRBV27	CASSLEGAKVGELFF	TGTGCCAGCAGTTTGGAGGGGGCGAAGGTCGGGGAGCTGTTTTTT
TRBD1	TRBJ1-1	-	TRBV5-1	CASSGKQGAAEAFF	TGCGCCAGCAGCGGGAAACAGGGGGCCGCTGAAGCTTTCTTT
-	TRBJ1-6	-	TRBV5-1	CASSLEMGPNSPLHF	TGCGCCAGCAGCTTGGAAATGGGACCTAATTCACCCCTCCACTTT
-	TRBJ1-2	-	TRBV5-1	CASSLGQLKKNTF	TGCGCCAGCAGCTTGGGGCAGCTTAAGAAGAATACCTTC
TRBD2	TRBJ2-3	-	TRBV19	CASSIKRGGTDTQYF	TGTGCCAGTAGTATCAAGCGGGGGGGCACAGATACGCAGTATTTT
-	TRBJ2-7	-	TRBV19	CASGGTGTREQYF	TGTGCCAGTGGCGGAACAGGTACCCGAGAGCAGTACTTC
-	TRBJ2-6	-	TRBV2	CASSVGSIMSGANVLTF	TGTGCCAGCAGTGTCGGAAGCATCATGTCTGGGGCCAACGTCCTGACTTTC
-	TRBJ1-1	-	TRBV6-1	CASSEVQGTEAFF	TGTGCCAGCAGTGAAGTACAGGGCACTGAAGCTTTCTTT
TRBD2	TRBJ2-3	-	TRBV9	CASSLGLAGSTDTQYF	TGTGCCAGCAGCCTTGGACTAGCGGGGTCCACAGATACGCAGTATTTT
-	TRBJ2-2	few	TRBV28	CASKAITNTGELFF	TGTGCCAGCAAAGCAATTACGAACACCGGGGAGCTGTTTTTT
-	TRBJ1-2	-	TRBV2	CASSEGTTDYGYTF	TGTGCCAGCAGTGAGGGGACAACCGACTATGGCTACACCTTC
-	TRBJ1-5	-	TRBV19	CASSIRERQPQHF	TGTGCCAGTAGTATTAGGGAACGTCAGCCCCAGCATTTT